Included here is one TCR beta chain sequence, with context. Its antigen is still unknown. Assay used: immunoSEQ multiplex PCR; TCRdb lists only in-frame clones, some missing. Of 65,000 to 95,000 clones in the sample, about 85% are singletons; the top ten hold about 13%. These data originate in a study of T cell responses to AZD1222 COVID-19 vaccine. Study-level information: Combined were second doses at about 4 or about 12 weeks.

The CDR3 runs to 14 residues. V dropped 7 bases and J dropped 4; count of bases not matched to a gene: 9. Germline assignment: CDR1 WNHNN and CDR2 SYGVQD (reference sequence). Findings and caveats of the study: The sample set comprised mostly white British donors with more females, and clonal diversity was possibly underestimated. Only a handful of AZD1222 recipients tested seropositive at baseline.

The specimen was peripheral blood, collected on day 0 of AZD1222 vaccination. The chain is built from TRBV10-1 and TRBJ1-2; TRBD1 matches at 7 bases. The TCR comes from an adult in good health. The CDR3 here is CASTIMGQFYGYTF. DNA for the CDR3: TGCGCCAGCACTATAATGGGACAGTTCTATGGCTACACCTTC.